The T cell receptor beta chain described here comes from a study of early T cells in non-severe SARS-CoV-2 infection. The V end lost 5 bases, the J end lost 0 bases, and 9 bases lay between the germline ends. This CDR3 has 14 amino acids. Each CDR3 protein is one row after TCRdb ran MiXCR on the 5' RACE reads. The sample holds approximately 46,000 distinct CDR3 sequences, over 5% seen once. This clonotype was seen ten or more times. Sequenced sample: whole blood. The chain recombines TRBV12-3 or TRBV12-4 with TRBJ2-3, with D uncertain. The sequence came from an adult who was a healthcare worker with PCR-confirmed SARS-CoV-2 infection or an uninfected control (not recorded which). The CDR3 spells CASSHFSSTDTQYF. The CDR3, as DNA: TGTGCCAGCAGTCATTTTTCTAGCACAGATACGCAGTATTTT.